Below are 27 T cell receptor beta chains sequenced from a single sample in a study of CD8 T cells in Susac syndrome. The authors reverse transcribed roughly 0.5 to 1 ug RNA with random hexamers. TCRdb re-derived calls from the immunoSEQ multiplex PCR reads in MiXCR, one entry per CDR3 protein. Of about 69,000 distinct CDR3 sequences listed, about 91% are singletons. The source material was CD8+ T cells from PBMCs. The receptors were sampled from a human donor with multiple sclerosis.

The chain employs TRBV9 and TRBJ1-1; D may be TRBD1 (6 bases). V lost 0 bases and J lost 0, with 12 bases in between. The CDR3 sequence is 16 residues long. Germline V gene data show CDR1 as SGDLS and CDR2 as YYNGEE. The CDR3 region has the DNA TGTGCCAGCAGCGTAGATCCGACAGGAATGAACACTGAAGCTTTCTTT. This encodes CASSVDPTGMNTEAFF.

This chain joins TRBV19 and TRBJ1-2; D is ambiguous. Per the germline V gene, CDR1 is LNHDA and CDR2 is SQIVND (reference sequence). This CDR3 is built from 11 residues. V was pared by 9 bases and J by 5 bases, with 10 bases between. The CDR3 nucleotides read TGTGCCAGCACCGATACTTATGGCTACACCTTC. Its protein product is CASTDTYGYTF.

CDR3 protein: CASSLTRTGGIWHTEAFF. The DNA for the CDR3 is TGTGCCAGCAGTTTAACTCGGACAGGGGGCATATGGCACACTGAAGCTTTCTTT. The chain employs TRBV27 and TRBJ1-1, with TRBD1 identical over 11 bases. V lost 2 bases to trimming and J lost 3 bases; unmatched junction nucleotides: 11. This CDR3 contains 18 residues. Germline values: CDR1 MNHEY, CDR2 SMNVEV (reference sequence).

The CDR3 protein is CASSSLPDELAKNIQYF. The CDR3 region has the DNA TGTGCCAGCAGTTCACTTCCGGACGAGCTTGCCAAAAACATTCAGTACTTC. This chain links TRBV6-2 or TRBV6-3 with TRBJ2-4, with unresolved D. CDR1 and CDR2 from the germline V gene are MNHEY and SVGEGT. There are 17 residues in the CDR3. V was shortened by 4 bases and J by 1 base, with 17 bases between the two germline ends.

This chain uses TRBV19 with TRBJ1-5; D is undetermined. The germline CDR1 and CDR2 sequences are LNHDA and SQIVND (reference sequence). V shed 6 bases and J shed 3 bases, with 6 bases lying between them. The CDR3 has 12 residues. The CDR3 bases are TGTGCCAGTAGGAATTACAATCAGCCCCAGCATTTT. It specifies CASRNYNQPQHF.

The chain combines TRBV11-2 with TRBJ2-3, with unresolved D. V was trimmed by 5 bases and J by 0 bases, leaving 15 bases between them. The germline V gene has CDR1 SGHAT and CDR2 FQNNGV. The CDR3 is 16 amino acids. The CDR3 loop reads CASSQVGKTSTDTQYF. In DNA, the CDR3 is TGTGCCAGCAGCCAAGTAGGGAAAACTAGCACAGATACGCAGTATTTT.

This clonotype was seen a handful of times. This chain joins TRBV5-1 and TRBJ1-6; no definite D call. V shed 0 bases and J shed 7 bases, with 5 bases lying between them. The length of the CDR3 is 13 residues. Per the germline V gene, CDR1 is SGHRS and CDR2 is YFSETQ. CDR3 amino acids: CASSLEPNSPLHF. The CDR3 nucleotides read TGCGCCAGCAGCTTGGAGCCCAATTCACCCCTCCACTTT.

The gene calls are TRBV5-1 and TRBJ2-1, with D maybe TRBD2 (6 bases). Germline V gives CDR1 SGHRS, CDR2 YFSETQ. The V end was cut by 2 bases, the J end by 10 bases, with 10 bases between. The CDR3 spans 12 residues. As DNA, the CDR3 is TGCGCCAGCAGCTTCTACGGGGGAGAGCAGTTCTTC. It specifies CASSFYGGEQFF.

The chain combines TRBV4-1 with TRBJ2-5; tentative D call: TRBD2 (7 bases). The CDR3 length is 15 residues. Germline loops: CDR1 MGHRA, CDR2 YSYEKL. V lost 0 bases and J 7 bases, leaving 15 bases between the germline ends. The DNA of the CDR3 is TGCGCCAGCAGCCAAGATGGGGGGGCGCCGGGGACCCAGTACTTC. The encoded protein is CASSQDGGAPGTQYF.

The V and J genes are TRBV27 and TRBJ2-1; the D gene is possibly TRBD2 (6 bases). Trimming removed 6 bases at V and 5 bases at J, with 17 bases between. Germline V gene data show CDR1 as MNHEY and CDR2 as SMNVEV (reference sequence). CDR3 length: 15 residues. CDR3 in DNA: TGTGCCAGCAGCCAGAGACTAGGTGCCCACAATGAGCAGTTCTTC. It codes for CASSQRLGAHNEQFF.

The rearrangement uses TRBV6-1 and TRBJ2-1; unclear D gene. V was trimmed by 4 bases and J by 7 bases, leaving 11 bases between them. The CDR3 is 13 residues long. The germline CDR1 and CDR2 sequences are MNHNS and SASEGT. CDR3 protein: CASSADHGNEQFF. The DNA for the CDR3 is TGTGCCAGCAGTGCGGATCACGGGAATGAGCAGTTCTTC.

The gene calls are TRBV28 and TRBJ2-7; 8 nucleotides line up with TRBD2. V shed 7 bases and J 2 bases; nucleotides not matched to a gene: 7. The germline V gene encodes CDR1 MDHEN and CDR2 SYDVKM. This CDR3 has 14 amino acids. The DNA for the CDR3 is TGTGCCAGCACACCGGGACTAGGAACCTACGAGCAGTACTTC. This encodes CASTPGLGTYEQYF.

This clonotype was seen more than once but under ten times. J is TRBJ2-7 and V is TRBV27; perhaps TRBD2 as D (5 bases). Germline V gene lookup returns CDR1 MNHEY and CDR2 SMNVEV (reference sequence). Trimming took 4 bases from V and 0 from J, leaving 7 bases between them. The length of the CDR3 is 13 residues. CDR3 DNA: TGTGCCAGCAGTTCGGGGAGCTCCTACGAGCAGTACTTC. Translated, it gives CASSSGSSYEQYF.

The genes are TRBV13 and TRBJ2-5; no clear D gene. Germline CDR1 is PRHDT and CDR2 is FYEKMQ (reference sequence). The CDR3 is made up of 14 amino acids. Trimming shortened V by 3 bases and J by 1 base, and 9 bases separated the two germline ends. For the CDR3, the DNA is TGTGCCAGCAGCTTGGGTAGGCCCCAAGAGACCCAGTACTTC. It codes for CASSLGRPQETQYF.

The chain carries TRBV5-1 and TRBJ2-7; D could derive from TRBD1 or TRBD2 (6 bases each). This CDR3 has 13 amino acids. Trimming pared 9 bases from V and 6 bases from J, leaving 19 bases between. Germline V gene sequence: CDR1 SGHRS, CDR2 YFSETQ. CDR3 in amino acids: CATSIGGGSEQYF. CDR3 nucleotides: TGCGCCACCTCGATCGGGGGCGGTTCCGAGCAGTACTTC.

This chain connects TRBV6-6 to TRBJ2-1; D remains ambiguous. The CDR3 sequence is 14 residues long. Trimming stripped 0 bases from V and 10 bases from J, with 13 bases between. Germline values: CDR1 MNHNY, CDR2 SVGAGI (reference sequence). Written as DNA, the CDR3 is TGTGCCAGCAGTTACTCGACCGAAGGATACGAGCAGTTCTTC. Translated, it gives CASSYSTEGYEQFF.

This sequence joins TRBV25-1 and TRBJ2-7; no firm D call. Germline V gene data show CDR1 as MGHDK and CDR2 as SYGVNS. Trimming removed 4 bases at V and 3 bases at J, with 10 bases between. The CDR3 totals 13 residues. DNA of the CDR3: TGTGCCAGCAGTGGTCTCGGCGGCTACGAGCAGTACTTC. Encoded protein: CASSGLGGYEQYF.

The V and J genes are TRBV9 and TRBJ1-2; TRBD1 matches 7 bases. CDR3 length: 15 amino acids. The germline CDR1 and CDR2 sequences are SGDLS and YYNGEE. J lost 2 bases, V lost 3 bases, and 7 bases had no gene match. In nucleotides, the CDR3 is TGTGCCAGCAGCGACTCGACAGGGTGGAACTATGGCTACACCTTC. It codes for CASSDSTGWNYGYTF.

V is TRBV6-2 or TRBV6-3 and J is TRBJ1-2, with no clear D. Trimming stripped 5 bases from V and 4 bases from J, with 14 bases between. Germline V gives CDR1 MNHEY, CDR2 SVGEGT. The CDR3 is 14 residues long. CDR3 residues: CASSRQWYGYGYTF. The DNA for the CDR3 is TGTGCCAGCAGTCGCCAGTGGTACGGCTATGGCTACACCTTC.

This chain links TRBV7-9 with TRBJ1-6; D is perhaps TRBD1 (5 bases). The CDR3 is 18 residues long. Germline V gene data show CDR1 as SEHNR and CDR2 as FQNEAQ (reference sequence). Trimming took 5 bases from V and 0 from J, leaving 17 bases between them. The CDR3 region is CASSPLDSGSSYNSPLHF. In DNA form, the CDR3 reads TGTGCCAGCAGCCCACTCGACTCAGGGAGCTCCTATAATTCACCCCTCCACTTT.

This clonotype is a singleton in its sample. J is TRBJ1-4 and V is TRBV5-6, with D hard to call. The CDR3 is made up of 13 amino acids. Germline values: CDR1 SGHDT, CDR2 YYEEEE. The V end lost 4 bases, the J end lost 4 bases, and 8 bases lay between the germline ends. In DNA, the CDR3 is TGTGCCAGCAGCCCCTCAAATAATGAAAAACTGTTTTTT. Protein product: CASSPSNNEKLFF. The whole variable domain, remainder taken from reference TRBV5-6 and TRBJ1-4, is DAGVTQSPTHLIKTRGQQVTLRCSPKSGHDTVSWYQQALGQGPQFIFQYYEEEERQRGNFPDRFSGHQFPNYSSELNVNALLLGDSALYLCASSPSNNEKLFFGSGTQLSVL.

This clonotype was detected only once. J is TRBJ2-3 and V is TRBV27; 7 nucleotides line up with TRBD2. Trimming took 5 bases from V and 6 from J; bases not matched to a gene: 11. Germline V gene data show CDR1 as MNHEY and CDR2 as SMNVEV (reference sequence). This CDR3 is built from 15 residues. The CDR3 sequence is CASSPQTSPRDTQYF. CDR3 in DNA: TGTGCCAGCAGTCCCCAGACTAGCCCCCGCGATACGCAGTATTTT.

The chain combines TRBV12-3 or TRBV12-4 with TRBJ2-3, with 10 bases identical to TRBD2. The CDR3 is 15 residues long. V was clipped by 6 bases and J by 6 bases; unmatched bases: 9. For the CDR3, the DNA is TGTGCCAGCAGCCCTCTAGCGGGAGAACATGATACGCAGTATTTT. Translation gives CASSPLAGEHDTQYF.

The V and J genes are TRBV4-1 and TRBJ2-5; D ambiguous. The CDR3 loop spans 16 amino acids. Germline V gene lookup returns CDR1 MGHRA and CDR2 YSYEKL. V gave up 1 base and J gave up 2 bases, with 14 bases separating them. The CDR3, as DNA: TGCGCCAGCAGCCAAGGAGTGGGGATGCAGCAAGAGACCCAGTACTTC. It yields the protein CASSQGVGMQQETQYF.

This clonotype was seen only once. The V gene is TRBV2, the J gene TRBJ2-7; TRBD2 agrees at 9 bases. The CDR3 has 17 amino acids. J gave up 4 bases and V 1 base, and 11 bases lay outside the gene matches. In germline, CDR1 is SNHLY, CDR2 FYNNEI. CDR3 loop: CASSEEPGLAGPYEQYF. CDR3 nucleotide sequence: TGTGCCAGCAGTGAAGAACCGGGGCTAGCGGGACCTTACGAGCAGTACTTC. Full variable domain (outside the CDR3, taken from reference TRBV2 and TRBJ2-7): EPEVTQTPSHQVTQMGQEVILRCVPISNHLYFYWYRQILGQKVEFLVSFYNNEISEKSEIFDDQFSVERPDGSNFTLKIRSTKLEDSAMYFCASSEEPGLAGPYEQYFGPGTRLTVT.

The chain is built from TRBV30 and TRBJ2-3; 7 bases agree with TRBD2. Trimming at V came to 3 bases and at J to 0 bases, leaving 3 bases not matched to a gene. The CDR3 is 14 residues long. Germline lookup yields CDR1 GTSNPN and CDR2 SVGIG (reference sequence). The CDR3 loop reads CAWSLAVSTDTQYF. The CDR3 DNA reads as TGTGCCTGGAGCCTAGCGGTTAGCACAGATACGCAGTATTTT.

The CDR3 sequence: CASSLTITDTQYF. In nucleotides, the CDR3 is TGTGCCAGCAGCTTGACTATCACAGATACGCAGTATTTT. This sequence joins TRBV7-3 and TRBJ2-3; D may be TRBD2 (5 bases). CDR1 is SGHTA and CDR2 is FQGTGA in the germline V gene. The germline V and J ends were trimmed by 3 bases and 2 bases, with 6 bases remaining between them. The CDR3 has 13 residues. Complete variable domain (other parts from reference TRBV7-3 and TRBJ2-3): GAGVSQTPSNKVTEKGKYVELRCDPISGHTALYWYRQSLGQGPEFLIYFQGTGAADDSGLPNDRFFAVRPEGSVSTLKIQRTERGDSAVYLCASSLTITDTQYFGPGTRLTVL.